Presented here are 21 T cell receptor beta chains from one specimen sequenced in a study of T cells in Graves' hyperthyroidism and ophthalmopathy. Authors of the study amplified TCR beta CDR3 regions from RNA transcripts. The HTBI set primed first-round TCR CDR3 RT-PCR. One entry per CDR3 protein results from TCRdb running MiXCR on the multiplex PCR reads. The sample gives approximately 560,000 distinct CDR3 sequences, 15% to 19% of which show up once; around 7.5% is in the top ten. Sequenced sample: blood. These receptors all come from a woman aged 25 to 45 with Graves' hyperthyroidism.

The V gene is TRBV6-5, the J gene TRBJ2-7; 8 bases align to TRBD2. The V segment lost 3 bases and the J segment 2 bases; nucleotides outside the gene matches: 6. The CDR3 contains 15 residues. Germline V gives CDR1 MNHEY, CDR2 SVGAGI. The CDR3 region is CASSYFGGGAYEQYF. CDR3 coding DNA: TGTGCCAGCAGTTATTTCGGGGGGGGCGCCTACGAGCAGTACTTC.

This clonotype was seen a few times. As DNA, the CDR3 is TGTGCCAGCAGTTACACGCCAGGACTATCAACATATGGCTACACCTTC. Its translation: CASSYTPGLSTYGYTF. The rearrangement joins TRBV6-5 to TRBJ1-2; D gene ambiguous. CDR1 is MNHEY, CDR2 SVGAGI, per germline. V lost 2 bases, J lost 5 bases, and 18 bases lay in between. CDR3 length: 16 residues.

At least ten counts were recorded for this clonotype. This chain joins TRBV5-8 and TRBJ1-2; D not certain. The CDR3 has 14 amino acids. Germline V gene data show CDR1 as SGHTS and CDR2 as YDEGEE. V lost 0 bases to trimming and J lost 2 bases, with 8 bases between them. The CDR3 DNA reads as TGTGCCAGCAGCTTGGGACAAATAAACTATGGCTACACCTTC. Translated, it gives CASSLGQINYGYTF.

The rearrangement joins TRBV19 to TRBJ2-1, with 8 bases matching TRBD2. In germline, CDR1 is LNHDA, CDR2 SQIVND (reference sequence). J gave up 10 bases and V 5 bases, and 4 bases lay outside the gene matches. This CDR3 comprises 12 residues. In DNA, the CDR3 is TGTGCCAGTAGTCCCCTAGCGGGCGAGCAGTTCTTC. This gives the protein CASSPLAGEQFF.

This clonotype occurred a few times. The chain links TRBV5-1 to TRBJ2-1; 9 nucleotides agree with TRBD2. With V trimmed by 0 bases and J by 5 bases, 9 bases remained unmatched. CDR3 length equals 17 residues. CDR1 and CDR2 from the germline V gene are SGHRS and YFSETQ. The chain's CDR3 is CASSLAAGGRADNEQFF. In DNA form, the CDR3 reads TGCGCCAGCAGCTTGGCGGCGGGAGGGAGGGCTGACAATGAGCAGTTCTTC. The variable domain in full, with the rest retrieved from reference TRBV5-1 and TRBJ2-1, is KAGVTQTPRYLIKTRGQQVTLSCSPISGHRSVSWYQQTPGQGLQFLFEYFSETQRNKGNFPGRFSGRQFSNSRSEMNVSTLELGDSALYLCASSLAAGGRADNEQFFGPGTRLTVL.

This clonotype appeared many times. The chain employs TRBV27 and TRBJ2-7, with D perhaps TRBD1 (5 bases). V was clipped by 6 bases and J by 5 bases, with 17 bases between them. Germline V gene sequence: CDR1 MNHEY, CDR2 SMNVEV (reference sequence). CDR3 length: 14 residues. CDR3 region: CASRSGQALHEQYF. Written as DNA, the CDR3 is TGTGCCAGCAGATCCGGACAAGCCCTCCACGAGCAGTACTTC.

The table lists this clonotype with many counts. The V gene is TRBV27, the J gene TRBJ2-7; TRBD2 matches 7 bases. Germline values: CDR1 MNHEY, CDR2 SMNVEV (reference sequence). Losses at the gene ends were 2 bases for V and 2 bases for J; bases not matched to a gene: 6. The CDR3 is 15 residues long. Here the CDR3 DNA reads TGTGCCAGCAGTTTAGTTAGCGGGCCTACCTACGAGCAGTACTTC. The encoded protein is CASSLVSGPTYEQYF.

This clonotype was seen a few times. The rearrangement links TRBV29-1 to TRBJ2-3, with D possibly TRBD1 on 5 matching bases. Between the trimmed V and J ends, which lost 0 bases and 4 bases, there was a span of 17 bases. The CDR3 length is 16 residues. Germline V gene data show CDR1 as SQVTM and CDR2 as ANQGSEA. CDR3 coding DNA: TGCAGCGTTGAAGATCTTCAGGGCAGGGCTGCAGATACGCAGTATTTT. It specifies CSVEDLQGRAADTQYF.

The chain joins TRBV3-1 to TRBJ1-3, with D unclear. Deletions cut 1 base from V and 0 bases from J, with 7 bases between. Germline V CDR1 and CDR2: LGHDT, YNNKEL (reference sequence). CDR3 size: 15 residues. CDR3 sequence: CASSQAPGSGNTIYF. The CDR3 nucleotides are TGTGCCAGCAGCCAAGCTCCAGGCTCTGGAAACACCATATATTTT.

The chain carries TRBV9 and TRBJ2-1, with 9 bases aligning to TRBD2. Trimming took 0 bases from V and 4 from J; bases not matched to a gene: 5. This CDR3 contains 16 residues. Germline V gene lookup returns CDR1 SGDLS and CDR2 YYNGEE. The CDR3 region has the DNA TGTGCCAGCAGCGTAGTTGAAGCGGGAGGATACAATGAGCAGTTCTTC. This sequence encodes CASSVVEAGGYNEQFF.

This clonotype was counted at least ten times. The genes are TRBV27 and TRBJ2-3; 13 bases map to TRBD2. The CDR3 has 18 amino acids. Germline CDR1 reads MNHEY; CDR2 reads SMNVEV (reference sequence). After removal of 3 bases from V and 5 bases from J, the junction contained 11 bases not matched to a gene. In DNA form, the CDR3 reads TGTGCCAGCAGTTTGGTCTTCGGACTAGCGGGAGCTGTAGATACGCAGTATTTT. Amino acid sequence: CASSLVFGLAGAVDTQYF.

This clonotype turned up a few times. The chain has TRBV6-1 and TRBJ2-7; perhaps TRBD2 as D (5 bases). CDR1 is MNHNS and CDR2 is SASEGT in the germline V gene. The CDR3 length is 15 residues. The V end lost 1 base, the J end lost 3 bases, and 13 bases lay between the germline ends. CDR3 nucleotides: TGTGCCAGCAGTGAAGGGACCAACGACTACTACGAGCAGTACTTC. It is translated as CASSEGTNDYYEQYF.

This clonotype was observed many times. This chain links TRBV27 with TRBJ1-2; the D is unclear. Trimming removed 8 bases from V and 2 bases from J, with 6 bases in between. The CDR3 contains 11 residues. Germline assignment: CDR1 MNHEY and CDR2 SMNVEV (reference sequence). The CDR3, as DNA: TGTGCCAGCGGACGGAACTATGGCTACACCTTC. Amino acids: CASGRNYGYTF.

This clonotype appeared a single time. V and J are TRBV29-1 and TRBJ1-1, with D uncertain. Germline V gene data show CDR1 as SQVTM and CDR2 as ANQGSEA. CDR3 length equals 14 residues. The CDR3 DNA sequence: TGCAGTTGTTCCGTGGGGTCGAGGGACACTGAAGCTTTCTTT. It codes for CSCSVGSRDTEAFF.

In its sample, this clonotype was seen many times. The gene calls are TRBV27 and TRBJ2-1; D tentatively fits TRBD1 or TRBD2 (6 bases each). From germline, CDR1 is MNHEY and CDR2 SMNVEV (reference sequence). Trimming removed 8 bases at V and 7 bases at J, with 21 bases between. This CDR3 comprises 15 residues. CDR3 residues: CASSTQGGRRNEQFF. CDR3 bases: TGTGCCAGCTCTACTCAAGGGGGGAGAAGGAATGAGCAGTTCTTC.

The CDR3 DNA follows: TGTGCCAGCTCACCCCGGCCGGGGAACAATGAGCAGTTCTTC. Translation: CASSPRPGNNEQFF. The V call is TRBV18, the J call TRBJ2-1, with D perhaps TRBD2 (5 bases). This CDR3 contains 14 residues. The germline V and J ends were trimmed by 3 bases and 5 bases, with 11 bases remaining between them. Germline V lookup: CDR1 KGHSH, CDR2 LQKENI.

This clonotype was seen just once. The V gene is TRBV7-9, the J gene TRBJ2-1; D unclear. This CDR3 region has 13 residues. V dropped 5 bases and J dropped 9 bases, with 14 bases sitting between them. CDR1 is SEHNR and CDR2 is FQNEAQ in the germline V gene (reference sequence). The CDR3 DNA reads as TGTGCCAGCAGCCATCAAGGAAATGGTGAGCAGTTCTTC. Protein: CASSHQGNGEQFF.

The sample holds many counts of this clonotype. This chain joins TRBV7-2 and TRBJ2-4; TRBD2 agrees at 9 bases. V shed 5 bases and J 9 bases; nucleotides not matched to a gene: 11. The CDR3 length is 15 residues. Germline CDR1 reads SGHTA; CDR2 reads FQGNSA. The DNA of the CDR3 is TGTGCCAGCAGCACCAACGGGGGACTAGCAGCCATTCAGTACTTC. Translating gives CASSTNGGLAAIQYF.

This clonotype was seen ten or more times. The V call is TRBV28, the J call TRBJ1-1; D not certain. This CDR3 is 14 amino acids long. V was clipped by 4 bases and J by 10 bases, with 19 bases between them. Germline CDR1 and CDR2: MDHEN and SYDVKM. The CDR3 coding sequence is TGTGCCAGCAGTTCGCTTTTTGGCCGTAGCGCAGCTTTCTTT. Protein product: CASSSLFGRSAAFF. The full variable domain, rest sourced from reference TRBV28 and TRBJ1-1, is DVKVTQSSRYLVKRTGEKVFLECVQDMDHENMFWYRQDPGLGLRLIYFSYDVKMKEKGDIPEGYSVSREKKERFSLILESASTNQTSMYLCASSSLFGRSAAFFGQGTRLTVV.

This clonotype was observed a handful of times. The chain combines TRBV20-1 with TRBJ1-6, with D possibly matching TRBD1 (5 bases). The length of the CDR3 is 15 residues. Germline V gives CDR1 DFQATT, CDR2 SNEGSKA (reference sequence). V was trimmed by 0 bases and J by 9 bases, leaving 15 bases between them. As DNA, the CDR3 is TGCAGTGCTAGAGATCGCACACGTGGGACTTCACCCCTCCACTTT. It yields the protein CSARDRTRGTSPLHF.

This clonotype was detected many times. The V gene is TRBV20-1, the J gene TRBJ2-1; 11 bases line up with TRBD2. V lost 6 bases and J lost 0; bases outside the gene matches: 4. Germline-derived CDR1 and CDR2 are DFQATT and SNEGSKA (reference sequence). CDR3 length: 15 amino acids. CDR3: CSAPTSGISYNEQFF. CDR3 coding DNA: TGCAGTGCACCGACTAGCGGGATCTCCTACAATGAGCAGTTCTTC.